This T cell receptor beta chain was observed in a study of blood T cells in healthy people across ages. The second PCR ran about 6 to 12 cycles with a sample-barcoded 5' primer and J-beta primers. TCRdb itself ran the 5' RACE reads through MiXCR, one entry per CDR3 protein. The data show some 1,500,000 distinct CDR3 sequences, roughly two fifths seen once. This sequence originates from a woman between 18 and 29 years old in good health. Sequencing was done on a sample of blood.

Here the CDR3 reads CASSFLRLAGGTDTQYF. The CDR3 bases are TGTGCCAGCAGTTTCCTCCGACTAGCGGGAGGCACAGATACGCAGTATTTT. This chain uses TRBV28 with TRBJ2-3; 12 bases fit TRBD2. The germline V gene encodes CDR1 MDHEN and CDR2 SYDVKM. The V gene end was trimmed by 3 bases and the J gene end by 1 base; junction bases not matched to a gene: 5. This CDR3 is built from 17 residues.